This TCR beta chain was identified during a study of blood T cell repertoires in COVID-19. Assay: immunoSEQ multiplex PCR; the TCRdb copy retains only in-frame clones and omits some. Among roughly 250,000 clones listed, approximately 91% were seen once. The CDR3 has 14 residues. V shed 3 bases, J shed 7 bases, and the junction held 8 bases outside the gene matches. The germline CDR1 and CDR2 sequences are SGHDN and FVKESK. This receptor was taken from a woman between 40 and 55 years old with acute COVID-19. This rearrangement joins TRBV14 to TRBJ1-2; 7 bases match TRBD1. The sequencing input was PBMCs or T cells enriched from blood (not recorded which). In DNA form, the CDR3 reads TGTGCCAGCAGCCAGAACCGACAGGGACGTGGCTACACCTTC. As protein: CASSQNRQGRGYTF.